This T cell receptor (beta chain) was captured by sequencing in a study of shared clonotypes between healthy human individuals (dated by TCRdb to about 2020). For the wider study: The cohort comprised two women and a few men aged 18 to 49 years. For each donor, CD4 naive and CD4 memory were each given three plates, CD8 naive was given two plates, and CD8 memory was given one plate. To estimate repertoire size and how much clonotype sharing occurs between individuals, the study deeply sequenced the blood TCR repertoires of about five healthy adults. Libraries were prepared and TCR repertoires were sequenced by different laboratories using diverse techniques, in order to increase sequencing depth and limit assay-specific biases. Each donor's leukapheresis produced roughly between roughly 0.85 and 9 billion PBMCs.

Using the deep immunoSEQ assay, multiplex PCR amplified TCR CDR3 regions from genomic DNA. Genomic DNA extracted from each cell subset was distributed evenly over all wells of several immunoSEQ 96-well plates, and each plate served as one replicate. For sorted subsets, each replicate PCR was loaded with around 220 ng genomic DNA, equivalent to about 30,000 T cell genomes. The purified libraries were quantified using a Qubit 3.0 fluorometer, sized with a Bioanalyzer 2100, and then quantified again using the KAPA Library Quantification kit. Every immunoSEQ 96-well plate was sequenced on a separate single-read 150-cycle Illumina NextSeq 550 flow cell. From the authors' description of their analysis: The immunoSEQ output contained only junctional sequences without quality scores, so filtering could not match that applied to full-length reads. Sequences were annotated with PyIR, a Python wrapper for IgBLAST v1.9, and V/J genes and CDR3 were assigned using IMGT germline references. Any read was removed if the V/J assignment was weak (E-value above 1e-6), the CDR3 was missing, or the read contained stop codons, out-of-frame junctions, or ambiguous translated residues. A V3J clonotype was defined by an identical inferred V gene, J gene, and CDR3 amino acid sequence. To compute the percentage overlap between repertoires, the number of shared unique clonotypes was divided by the size of the smaller repertoire. Richness of each repertoire was evaluated using RTK rarefaction, the Chao1 estimator, and Recon v2.1 estimates of unobserved clonotypes. OLGA was used to compute generation probabilities for all TCRbeta clonotypes that the gDNA method yielded from a handful of donors. The table was pulled from immuneACCESS by TCRdb, which kept in-frame rearrangements only. Such tables lose some clones; where checked, under half of the loss comes from unresolved V genes, and the rest has no known cause. V and J calls and clone size are as listed in that table; D and trimming were resolved from the DNA. The sample data list 950,000 to 1,100,000 clones, and about 75% of these were observed just once. Over 1.3% of the sample goes to the ten largest clones.

A remark on this clone: Its target antigen remains unknown. A much larger clonotype is one base distant, so this may be a read error.

Donors were healthy HIV-negative adults with no recently reported acute infections or vaccinations. Every donor was a Caucasian adult residing in Nashville, Tennessee, USA. CD4+ T cells were enriched by magnetic negative selection; naive cells were then positively selected on CD45RA, and the negative fraction formed the memory subset. Blood was collected by leukapheresis, and PBMCs were isolated by Ficoll-Histopaque density gradient centrifugation and then cryopreserved in liquid nitrogen vapor phase. Analytical flow cytometry was used to check the purity and quantity of each magnetically sorted T cell population. From each sorted fraction, genomic DNA was isolated and quantified by UV absorbance on a Nanodrop 2000c. What the authors observed across the whole study: Only blood was sampled, and tissue TCR repertoires likely differ from those in blood. Sharing across several donors was observed for around 5% of naive CD4, over 3% of naive CD8, around 2.5% of memory CD4, and around 0.42% of memory CD8 clonotypes. Estimated clonotype richness was generally larger for naive than for memory subsets. Pairwise subsampling led to the expectation that sequencing depth would affect the degree of clonotype sharing among donors. Compared with non-shared clonotypes, the clonotypes found in all four sorted-subset donors had higher generation probabilities. Rarefaction of sorted-subset datasets indicated incomplete sequencing despite the large sequencing depth. The small number of donors limited the genetic and exposure-history diversity represented.

V has 0 bases trimmed and J has 6 bases trimmed; junction bases matching no gene number 6. The CDR3, from cysteine to phenylalanine, totals 15 residues. The CDR3 DNA has 45 bases and is translated from base 1. The germline V gene supplies CDR1 MGHRA and CDR2 YSYEKL. Sequencing used memory CD4+ T cells sorted from blood. Explained via the paper, the cell subset or site label denotes: CD45RA-negative fraction. Here the chain combines TRBV4-1 and TRBJ2-7; 9 of the junction bases match TRBD1. The TCR sequence derives from a man aged 18 to 29 in good health. This receptor carries the CDR3 CASSQDLGTGREQYF. The nucleotide sequence reads as follows: TGCGCCAGCAGCCAAGATCTGGGGACAGGGCGCGAGCAGTACTTC.